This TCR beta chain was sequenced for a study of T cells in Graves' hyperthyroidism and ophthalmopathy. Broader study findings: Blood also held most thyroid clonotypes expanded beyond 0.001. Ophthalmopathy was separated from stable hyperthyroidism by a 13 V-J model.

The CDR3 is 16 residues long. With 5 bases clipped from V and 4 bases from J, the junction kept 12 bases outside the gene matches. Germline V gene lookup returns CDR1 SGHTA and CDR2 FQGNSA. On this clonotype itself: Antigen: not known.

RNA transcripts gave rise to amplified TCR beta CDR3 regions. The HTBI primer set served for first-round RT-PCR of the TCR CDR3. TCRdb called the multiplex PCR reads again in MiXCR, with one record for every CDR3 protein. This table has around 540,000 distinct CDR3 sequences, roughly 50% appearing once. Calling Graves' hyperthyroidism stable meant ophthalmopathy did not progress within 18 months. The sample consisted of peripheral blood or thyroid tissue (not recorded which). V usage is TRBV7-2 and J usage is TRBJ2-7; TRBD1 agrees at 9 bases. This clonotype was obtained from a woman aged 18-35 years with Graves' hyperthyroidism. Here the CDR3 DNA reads TGTGCCAGCAGCCACGGCCGGGACAGGGACGTATACGAGCAGTACTTC. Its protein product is CASSHGRDRDVYEQYF.